This T cell receptor beta chain was recorded in a study of blood T cell repertoires in COVID-19 (dated by TCRdb to 2018 to 2020). Looking at the study overall: Collaborator samples came from the United States, Italy and Spain and covered acute and convalescent phases of COVID-19. Subjects who had been exposed to COVID-19, were actively infected with it, or had recovered from it provided the deeply sampled blood TCRbeta repertoires that made up the dataset. Samples came from the ongoing ImmuneRACE study (first 160 participants) plus 1,254 subjects from 6 global collaborators. The material from the prospective study consisted of cDNA or gDNA derived from T cells, B-cell-depleted T cells, or PBMCs. The repertoires were released in a freely available public database meant as a resource for research on the immune response to SARS-CoV-2. Nearly every sample came with metadata listing a de-identified subject ID, COVID-19 status, age in years and sex. Where available, HLA class I and class II types were obtained from metadata supplied by the sample provider rather than from assay-based typing.

The immunoSEQ Assay, a bias-controlled multiplex PCR, was used to amplify TCRbeta CDR3 regions from genomic DNA. On the study's bioinformatics: Within the assay, amplification of reference gene primers was used to estimate how many nucleated cells each sample contained. To quantify the absolute abundance of each unique TCRbeta CDR3 rearrangement, sequence reads were collapsed and filtered. Productive Simpson clonality was computed per sample as the square root of Simpson's diversity index over productive rearrangements. What TCRdb holds here is the immuneACCESS table cut down to in-frame rearrangements. Part of the clones is not present; checked against another copy, under half of the missing clones reflect an unresolved V gene, and the others are unexplained. V and J calls and clone size are as listed in that table; D and trimming were resolved from the DNA. The sample table lists about 24,000 clones, 89% of them with a count of one. The ten most abundant clones make up just under 20% of the sample.

Whole blood was collected in K2EDTA tubes by collaborating institutions according to the institutions' own protocols. Collaborator samples were shipped for TCRbeta analysis as frozen whole blood, isolated PBMCs, or DNA extracted from either sample type. About this clone itself: The antigen it recognizes is unknown. Base qualities are not provided; no much larger clone lies one nucleotide away. In the same sample, other DNA sequences code for this CDR3.

The full study reports these points: The amount of clinical and demographic metadata varied by source and participant and was provided uncurated.

Taken from the germline V gene, the CDR1 and CDR2 loops are SGHVS and FQNEAQ. From V the trimming removes 5 bases and from J it removes 1 base, while the gene matches leave 7 bases of the junction unaccounted for. The CDR3 holds 15 amino acids from the cysteine to the phenylalanine. Only CDR3 DNA is held: 45 bases, read in frame from base 1. The sample consisted of peripheral blood. The sequence was obtained from a human donor in a cohort sampled during active COVID-19. The rearranged segments are TRBV7-8 and TRBJ2-7; TRBD1 fits 8 bases in the junction. The DNA sequence follows: TGTGCCAGCAGCGACGACAGGGGAGGTTCCTACGAGCAGTACTTC. Translated, it reads CASSDDRGGSYEQYF.